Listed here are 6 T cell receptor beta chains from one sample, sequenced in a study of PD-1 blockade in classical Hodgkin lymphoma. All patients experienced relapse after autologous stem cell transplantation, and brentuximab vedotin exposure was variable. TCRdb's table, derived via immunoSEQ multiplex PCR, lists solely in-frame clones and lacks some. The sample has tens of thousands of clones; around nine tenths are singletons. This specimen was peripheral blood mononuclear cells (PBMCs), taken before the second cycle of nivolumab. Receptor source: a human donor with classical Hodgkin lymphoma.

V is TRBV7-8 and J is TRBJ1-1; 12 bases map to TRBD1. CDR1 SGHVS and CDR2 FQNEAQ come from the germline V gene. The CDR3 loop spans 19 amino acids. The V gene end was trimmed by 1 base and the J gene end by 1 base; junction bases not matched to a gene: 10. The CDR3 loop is CASSLGSWGQGARNTEAFF. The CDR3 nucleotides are TGTGCCAGCAGCTTAGGATCGTGGGGACAGGGGGCTAGGAACACTGAAGCTTTCTTT.

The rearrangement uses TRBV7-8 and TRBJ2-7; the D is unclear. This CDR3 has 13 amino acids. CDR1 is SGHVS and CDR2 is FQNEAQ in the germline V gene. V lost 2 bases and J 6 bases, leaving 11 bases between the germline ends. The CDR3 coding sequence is TGTGCCAGCAGCTTAAATATTGGGATCGAGCAGTACTTC. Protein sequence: CASSLNIGIEQYF.

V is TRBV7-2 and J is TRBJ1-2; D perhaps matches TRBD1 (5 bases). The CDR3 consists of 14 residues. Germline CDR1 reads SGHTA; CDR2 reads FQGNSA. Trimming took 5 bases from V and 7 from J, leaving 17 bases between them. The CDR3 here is CASSADSWGTGYTF. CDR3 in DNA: TGTGCCAGCAGCGCCGACTCTTGGGGGACTGGCTACACCTTC.

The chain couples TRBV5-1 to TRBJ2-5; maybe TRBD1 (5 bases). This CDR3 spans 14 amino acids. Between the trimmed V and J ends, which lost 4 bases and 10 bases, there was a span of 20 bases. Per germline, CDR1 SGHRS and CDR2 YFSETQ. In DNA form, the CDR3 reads TGCGCCAGCAGCACCGCCGACCTAACAGGATTCCAGTACTTC. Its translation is CASSTADLTGFQYF.

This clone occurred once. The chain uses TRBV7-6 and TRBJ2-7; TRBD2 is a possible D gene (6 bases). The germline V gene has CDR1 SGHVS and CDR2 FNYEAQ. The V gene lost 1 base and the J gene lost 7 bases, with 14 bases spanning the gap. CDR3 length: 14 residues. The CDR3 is CASSLGAWGVEQYF. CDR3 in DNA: TGTGCCAGCAGCTTAGGGGCCTGGGGGGTTGAGCAGTACTTC.

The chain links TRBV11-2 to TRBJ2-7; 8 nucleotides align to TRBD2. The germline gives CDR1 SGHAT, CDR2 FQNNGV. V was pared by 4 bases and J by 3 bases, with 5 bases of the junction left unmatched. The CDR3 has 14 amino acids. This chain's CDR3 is CASSSGLVIYEQYF. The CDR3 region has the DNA TGTGCCAGCAGCTCGGGACTAGTCATCTACGAGCAGTACTTC.